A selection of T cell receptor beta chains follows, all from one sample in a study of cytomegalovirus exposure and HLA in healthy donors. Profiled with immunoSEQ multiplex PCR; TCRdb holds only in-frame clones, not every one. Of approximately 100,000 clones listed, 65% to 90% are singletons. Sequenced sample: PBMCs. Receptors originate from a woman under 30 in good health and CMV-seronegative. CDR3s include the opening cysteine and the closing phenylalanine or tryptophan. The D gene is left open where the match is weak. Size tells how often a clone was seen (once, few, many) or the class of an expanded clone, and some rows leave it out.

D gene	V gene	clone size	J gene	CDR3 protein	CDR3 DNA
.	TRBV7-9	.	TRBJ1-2	CSSTGGQIYGYTF	TGTTCCAGCACCGGAGGACAGATTTATGGCTACACCTTC
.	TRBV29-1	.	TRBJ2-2	CSAQYSHTGAGELFF	TGCAGCGCCCAATACAGCCACACCGGGGCCGGGGAGCTGTTTTTT
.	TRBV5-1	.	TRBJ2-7	CASSHEIGQNSYEQYF	TGCGCCAGCAGCCATGAGATCGGACAGAACTCCTACGAGCAGTACTTC
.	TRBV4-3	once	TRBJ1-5	CASSPTYLSNQPQHF	TGCGCCAGCAGCCCTACTTACTTGAGCAATCAGCCCCAGCATTTT
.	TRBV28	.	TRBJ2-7	CASSLWRGGDEQYF	TGTGCCAGCAGTTTGTGGAGGGGGGGAGACGAGCAGTACTTC
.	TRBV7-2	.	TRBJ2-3	CASSFGFSRVDTQYF	TGTGCCAGCAGCTTTGGTTTCTCCAGGGTGGATACGCAGTATTTT
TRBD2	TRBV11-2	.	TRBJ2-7	CASSFKTSGGDPYEQYF	TGTGCCAGCAGCTTCAAGACTAGCGGGGGGGACCCCTACGAGCAGTACTTC
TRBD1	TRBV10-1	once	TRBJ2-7	CATIRIGTVEHYEQYF	TGCGCCACCATACGAATAGGGACAGTCGAACACTACGAGCAGTACTTC
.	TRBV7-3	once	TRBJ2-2	CASSLSQNKGANTGELFF	TGTGCCAGCAGCTTATCCCAAAATAAGGGGGCGAACACCGGGGAGCTGTTTTTT
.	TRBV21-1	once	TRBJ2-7	CASSKRGRGPLSYEQYF	TGTGCCAGCAGCAAAAGAGGTAGGGGGCCTCTCTCCTACGAGCAGTACTTC
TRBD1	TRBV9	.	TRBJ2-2	CASSLGQMNTGELFF	TGTGCCAGCAGCCTGGGACAGATGAACACCGGGGAGCTGTTTTTT
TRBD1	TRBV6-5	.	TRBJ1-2	CASSKGQLYGYTF	TGTGCCAGCAGCAAGGGACAGCTCTATGGCTACACCTTC
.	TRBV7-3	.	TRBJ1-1	CASSLWTNTEAFF	TGTGCCAGCAGCTTATGGACAAACACTGAAGCTTTCTTT
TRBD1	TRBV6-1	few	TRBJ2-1	CASSFQTGSYNEQFF	TGTGCCAGCAGTTTCCAGACAGGGTCCTACAATGAGCAGTTCTTC
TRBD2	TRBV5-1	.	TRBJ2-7	CASSLAVAGVGEQYF	TGCGCCAGCAGCTTGGCGGTTGCGGGAGTGGGCGAGCAGTACTTC
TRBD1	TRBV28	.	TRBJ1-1	CASSLPGQVTSWFAEAFF	TGTGCCAGCAGTTTACCCGGACAGGTAACATCCTGGTTCGCTGAAGCTTTCTTT
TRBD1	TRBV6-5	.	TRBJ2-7	CASTSGQGADEQYF	TGTGCCAGCACCTCTGGACAGGGGGCGGACGAGCAGTACTTC
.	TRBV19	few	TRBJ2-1	CASSGANEQFF	TGTGCCAGTTCGGGAGCAAATGAGCAGTTCTTC
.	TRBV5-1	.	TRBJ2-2	CASGVTGEVTGELFF	TGCGCCAGCGGTGTTACGGGAGAAGTAACCGGGGAGCTGTTTTTT
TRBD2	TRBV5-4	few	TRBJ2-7	CASSSWISGGPSYEQYF	TGTGCCAGCAGCTCGTGGATTAGCGGGGGACCATCCTACGAGCAGTACTTC
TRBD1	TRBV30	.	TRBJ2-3	CAGEPGQGAPDTQYF	TGTGCCGGAGAGCCGGGACAGGGGGCCCCGGATACGCAGTATTTT
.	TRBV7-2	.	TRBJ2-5	CASSFQGWVQETQYF	TGTGCCAGCAGCTTTCAGGGGTGGGTCCAAGAGACCCAGTACTTC
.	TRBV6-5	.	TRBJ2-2	CASTRGGYPGELFF	TGTGCCAGTACTAGGGGGGGCTACCCCGGGGAGCTGTTTTTT
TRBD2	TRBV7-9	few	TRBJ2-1	CASSPSGSSYNEQFF	TGTGCCAGCAGCCCTAGCGGGAGCTCCTACAATGAGCAGTTCTTC
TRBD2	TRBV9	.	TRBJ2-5	CASSVAWGSGNQYF	TGTGCCAGCAGCGTAGCTTGGGGTAGCGGGAATCAGTACTTC
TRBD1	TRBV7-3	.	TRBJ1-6	CASSLTGTGDSPLHF	TGTGCCAGCAGCTTAACGGGTACAGGGGATTCACCCCTCCACTTT
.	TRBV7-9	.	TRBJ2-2	CASSGRVMAGLALTGELFF	TGTGCCAGCAGCGGACGAGTAATGGCGGGCCTAGCCCTCACCGGGGAGCTGTTTTTT
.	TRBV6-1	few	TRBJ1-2	CASSGAFGGRGLRYTF	TGTGCCAGCAGTGGGGCTTTTGGAGGGCGAGGTTTACGCTACACCTTC
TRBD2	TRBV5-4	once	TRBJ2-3	CASSRGLLAGDTDTQYF	TGTGCCAGCAGCCGGGGGCTACTAGCGGGAGACACAGATACGCAGTATTTT
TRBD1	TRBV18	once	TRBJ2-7	CASSPPDRTGGWYEQYF	TGTGCCAGCTCACCACCGGATCGGACAGGGGGTTGGTACGAGCAGTACTTC
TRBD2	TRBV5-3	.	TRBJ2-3	CARSAKTSGHTDTQYF	TGTGCCAGAAGCGCAAAAACTAGCGGCCACACAGATACGCAGTATTTT
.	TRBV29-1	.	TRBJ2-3	CSVLRSTDTQYF	TGCAGCGTTTTGCGGTCCACAGATACGCAGTATTTT
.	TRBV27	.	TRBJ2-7	CASSPDSPSYEQYF	TGTGCCAGCAGTCCCGACAGTCCGTCTTACGAGCAGTACTTC
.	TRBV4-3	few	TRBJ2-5	CASSLTLGGGPEETQYF	TGCGCCAGCAGCCTGACACTAGGGGGAGGGCCGGAAGAGACCCAGTACTTC
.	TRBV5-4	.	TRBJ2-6	CASSHSPAPGGANVLTF	TGTGCCAGCAGCCACTCCCCGGCCCCGGGTGGGGCCAACGTCCTGACTTTC
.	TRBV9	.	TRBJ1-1	CASSATPGTTGLKNTEAFF	TGTGCCAGCAGCGCCACCCCCGGGACAACGGGGTTGAAGAACACTGAAGCTTTCTTT
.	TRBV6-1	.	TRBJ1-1	CASSLSREAFF	TGTGCCAGCAGTTTATCGCGAGAAGCTTTCTTT
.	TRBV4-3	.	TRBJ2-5	CASSQENRVETQYF	TGCGCCAGCAGCCAAGAAAACAGGGTAGAGACCCAGTACTTC
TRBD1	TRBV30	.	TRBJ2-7	CAWGQGPYEQYF	TGTGCCTGGGGACAGGGCCCCTACGAGCAGTACTTC
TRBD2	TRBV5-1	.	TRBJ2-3	CASSLVSGGTDTQYF	TGCGCCAGCAGCTTGGTTAGCGGGGGGACAGATACGCAGTATTTT
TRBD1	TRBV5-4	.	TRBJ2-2	CASRDRSTGELFF	TGTGCCAGCAGGGACAGGAGCACAGGGGAACTGTTTTTT